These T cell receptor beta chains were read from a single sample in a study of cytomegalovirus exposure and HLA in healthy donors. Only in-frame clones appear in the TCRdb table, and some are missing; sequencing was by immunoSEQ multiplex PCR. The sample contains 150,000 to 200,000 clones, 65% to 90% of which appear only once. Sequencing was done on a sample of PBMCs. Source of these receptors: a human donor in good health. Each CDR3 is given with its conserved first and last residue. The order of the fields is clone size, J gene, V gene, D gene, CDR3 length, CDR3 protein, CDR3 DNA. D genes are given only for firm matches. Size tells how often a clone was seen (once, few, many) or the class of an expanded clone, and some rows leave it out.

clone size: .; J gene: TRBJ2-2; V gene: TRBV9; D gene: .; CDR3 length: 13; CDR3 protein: CASSGDYTGELFF; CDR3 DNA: TGTGCCAGCAGCGGGGACTACACCGGGGAGCTGTTTTTT
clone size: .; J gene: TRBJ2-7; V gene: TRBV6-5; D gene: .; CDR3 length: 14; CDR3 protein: CASTVDSPPYEQYF; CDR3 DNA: TGTGCCAGCACCGTAGACAGCCCCCCCTACGAGCAGTACTTC
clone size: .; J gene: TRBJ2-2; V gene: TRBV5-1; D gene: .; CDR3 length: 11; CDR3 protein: CASSFLGELFF; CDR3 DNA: TGCGCCAGCAGCTTTTTAGGGGAGCTGTTTTTT
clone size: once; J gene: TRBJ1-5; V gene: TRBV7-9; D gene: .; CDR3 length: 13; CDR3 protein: CASSYGLGQPQHF; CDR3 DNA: TGTGCCAGCAGCTACGGACTTGGTCAGCCCCAGCATTTT
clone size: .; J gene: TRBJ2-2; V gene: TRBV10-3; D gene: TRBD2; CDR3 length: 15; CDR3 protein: CVISESLAGTGELFF; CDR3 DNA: TGTGTCATCAGTGAGTCTCTAGCGGGGACCGGGGAGCTGTTTTTT
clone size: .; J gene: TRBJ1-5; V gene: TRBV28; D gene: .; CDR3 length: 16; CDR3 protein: CASSRGRGGDNQPQHF; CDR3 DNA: TGTGCCAGCAGCCGGGGGCGGGGGGGGGACAATCAGCCCCAGCATTTT
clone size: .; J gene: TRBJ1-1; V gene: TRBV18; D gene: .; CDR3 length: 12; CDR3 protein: CASHQGDTEAFF; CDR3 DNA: TGTGCCAGCCACCAGGGTGACACTGAAGCTTTCTTT
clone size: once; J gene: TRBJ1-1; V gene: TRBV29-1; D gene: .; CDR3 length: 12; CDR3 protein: CSVGAGLSEAFF; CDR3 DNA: TGCAGCGTTGGGGCAGGGTTGTCTGAAGCTTTCTTT
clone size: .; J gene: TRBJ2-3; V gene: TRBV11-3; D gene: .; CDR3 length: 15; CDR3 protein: CASSLFGTDTDTQYF; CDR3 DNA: TGTGCCAGCAGCTTATTTGGGACTGACACAGATACGCAGTATTTT
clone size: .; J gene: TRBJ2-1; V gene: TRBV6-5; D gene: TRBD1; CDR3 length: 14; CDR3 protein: CASSTGQAYNEQFF; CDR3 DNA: TGTGCCAGCAGCACGGGACAGGCCTACAATGAGCAGTTCTTC
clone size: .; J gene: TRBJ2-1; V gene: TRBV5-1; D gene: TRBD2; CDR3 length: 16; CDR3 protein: CASSPYSGGTYNEQFF; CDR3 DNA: TGCGCCAGCAGCCCCTATAGCGGGGGGACCTACAATGAGCAGTTCTTC
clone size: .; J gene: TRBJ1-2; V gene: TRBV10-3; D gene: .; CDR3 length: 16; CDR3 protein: CAISESTIGTDYGYTF; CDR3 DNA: TGTGCCATCAGTGAGTCGACAATCGGGACTGACTATGGCTACACCTTC
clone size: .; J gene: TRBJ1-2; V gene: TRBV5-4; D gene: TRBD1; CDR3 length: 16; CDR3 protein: CASSLDGGTGSFGYTF; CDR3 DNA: TGTGCCAGCAGCTTGGACGGGGGGACAGGTTCCTTTGGCTACACCTTC
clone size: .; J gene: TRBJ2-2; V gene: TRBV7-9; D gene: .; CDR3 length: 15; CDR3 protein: CASSWLYSDTGELFF; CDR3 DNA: TGTGCCAGCAGCTGGCTATATAGCGACACCGGGGAGCTGTTTTTT
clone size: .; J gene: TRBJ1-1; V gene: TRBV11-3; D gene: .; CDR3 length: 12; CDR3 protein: CASSRGDTEAFF; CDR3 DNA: TGTGCCAGCAGCCGGGGTGACACTGAAGCTTTCTTT
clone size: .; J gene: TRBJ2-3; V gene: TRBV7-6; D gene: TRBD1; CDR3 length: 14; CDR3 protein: CASSLGQGTDTQYF; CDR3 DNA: TGTGCCAGCAGCCTTGGACAGGGAACAGATACGCAGTATTTT
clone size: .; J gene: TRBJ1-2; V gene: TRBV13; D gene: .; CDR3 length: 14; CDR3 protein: CASSPAGSLYGYTF; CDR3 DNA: TGTGCCAGCAGCCCGGCAGGCTCCCTCTATGGCTACACCTTC
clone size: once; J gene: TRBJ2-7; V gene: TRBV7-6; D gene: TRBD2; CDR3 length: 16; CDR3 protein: CASSSGLAGGGYEQYF; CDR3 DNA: TGTGCCAGCAGCTCGGGACTAGCGGGGGGGGGCTACGAGCAGTACTTC
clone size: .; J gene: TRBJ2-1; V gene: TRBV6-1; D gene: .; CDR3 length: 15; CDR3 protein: CASSERTIPRSEQFF; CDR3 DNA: TGTGCCAGCAGTGAGAGGACTATACCCCGGTCGGAGCAGTTCTTC
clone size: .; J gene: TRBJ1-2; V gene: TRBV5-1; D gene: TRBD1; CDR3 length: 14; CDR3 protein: CASSLEQGRAGYTF; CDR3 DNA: TGCGCCAGCAGCTTGGAACAGGGGCGAGCTGGCTACACCTTC
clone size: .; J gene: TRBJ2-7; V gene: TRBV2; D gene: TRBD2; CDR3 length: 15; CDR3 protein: CASSATSGGRLEQYF; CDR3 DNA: TGTGCCAGCAGTGCAACTAGCGGGGGGCGACTGGAGCAGTACTTC
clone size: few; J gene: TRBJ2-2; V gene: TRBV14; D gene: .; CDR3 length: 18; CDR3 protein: CASSYRWGVTTNTGELFF; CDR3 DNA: TGTGCCAGCAGCTATCGTTGGGGGGTCACCACGAACACCGGGGAGCTGTTTTTT
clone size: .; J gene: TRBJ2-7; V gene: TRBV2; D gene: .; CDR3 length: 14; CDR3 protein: CASSERDGASEQYF; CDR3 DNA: TGTGCCAGCAGTGAACGTGACGGAGCTAGCGAGCAGTACTTC
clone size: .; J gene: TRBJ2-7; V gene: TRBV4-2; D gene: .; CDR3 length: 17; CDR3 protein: CASSQDTVKGPTYEQYF; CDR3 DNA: TGTGCCAGCAGCCAAGATACGGTCAAGGGGCCTACCTACGAGCAGTACTTC
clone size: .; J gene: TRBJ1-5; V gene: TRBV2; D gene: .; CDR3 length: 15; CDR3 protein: CASSETYLTGQPQHF; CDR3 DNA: TGTGCCAGCAGTGAAACCTACCTTACTGGTCAGCCCCAGCATTTT
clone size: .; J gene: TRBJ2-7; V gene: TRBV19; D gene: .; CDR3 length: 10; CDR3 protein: CASSFRGQYF; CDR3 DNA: TGTGCCAGTTCCTTCCGCGGGCAGTACTTC
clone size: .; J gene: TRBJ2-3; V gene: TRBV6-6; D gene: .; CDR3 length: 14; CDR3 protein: CASSWELSTDTQYF; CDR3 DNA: TGTGCCAGCAGTTGGGAGCTTAGCACAGATACGCAGTATTTT
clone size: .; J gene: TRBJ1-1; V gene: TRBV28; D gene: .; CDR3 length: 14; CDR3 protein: CASSLSQGTHPAFF; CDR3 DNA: TGTGCCAGCAGTTTGAGTCAGGGGACCCATCCGGCTTTCTTT
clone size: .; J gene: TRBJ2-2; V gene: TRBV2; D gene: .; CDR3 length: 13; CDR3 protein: CASSEEGTGELFF; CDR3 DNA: TGTGCCAGCAGTGAAGAGGGGACCGGGGAGCTGTTTTTT
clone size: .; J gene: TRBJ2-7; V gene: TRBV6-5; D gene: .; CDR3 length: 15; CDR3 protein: CASSYSGLISYEQYF; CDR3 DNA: TGTGCCAGCAGTTACTCGGGACTGATCTCCTACGAGCAGTACTTC
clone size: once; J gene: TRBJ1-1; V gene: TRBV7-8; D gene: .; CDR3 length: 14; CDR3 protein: CASSFPTGHTEAFF; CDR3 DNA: TGTGCCAGCAGCTTTCCCACAGGACACACTGAAGCTTTCTTT
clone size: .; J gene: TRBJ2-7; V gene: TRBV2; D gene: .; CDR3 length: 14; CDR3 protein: CASSVSGSLYEQYF; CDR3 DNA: TGTGCCAGCAGTGTAAGCGGATCCTTATACGAGCAGTACTTC
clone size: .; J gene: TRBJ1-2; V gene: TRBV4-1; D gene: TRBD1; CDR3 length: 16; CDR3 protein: CASSPTLLDRGYGYTF; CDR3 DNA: TGCGCCAGCAGCCCGACCCTGCTCGACAGGGGCTATGGCTACACCTTC
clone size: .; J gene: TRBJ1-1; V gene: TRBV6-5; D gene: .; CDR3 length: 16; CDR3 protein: CASSYLSVRGNTEAFF; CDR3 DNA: TGTGCCAGCAGTTACCTCTCGGTCAGGGGGAACACTGAAGCTTTCTTT
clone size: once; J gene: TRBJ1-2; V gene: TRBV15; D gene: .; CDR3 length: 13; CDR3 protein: CATSRDGETMRTF; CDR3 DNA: TGTGCCACCAGCAGGGACGGGGAAACTATGCGGACCTTC
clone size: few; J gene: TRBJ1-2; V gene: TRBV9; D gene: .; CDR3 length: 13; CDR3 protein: CASSREGGVGYTF; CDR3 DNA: TGTGCCAGCAGCAGAGAGGGGGGGGTTGGCTACACCTTC
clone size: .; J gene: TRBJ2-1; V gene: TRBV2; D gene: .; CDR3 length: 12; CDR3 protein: CASSEVGSEQFF; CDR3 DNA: TGTGCCAGCAGTGAAGTTGGCTCCGAGCAGTTCTTC
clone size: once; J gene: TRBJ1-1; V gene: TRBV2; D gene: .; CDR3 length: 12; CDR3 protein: CASMVVNTEAFF; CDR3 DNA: TGTGCCAGCATGGTAGTGAACACTGAAGCTTTCTTT
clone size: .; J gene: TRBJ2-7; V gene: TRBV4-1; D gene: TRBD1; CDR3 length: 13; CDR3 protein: CASSHRQGCEQYF; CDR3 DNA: TGCGCCAGCAGCCACCGACAGGGATGCGAGCAGTACTTC
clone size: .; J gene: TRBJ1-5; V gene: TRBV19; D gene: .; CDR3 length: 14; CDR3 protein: CASSTQGSNQPQHF; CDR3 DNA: TGTGCCAGTAGTACACAGGGAAGCAATCAGCCCCAGCATTTT